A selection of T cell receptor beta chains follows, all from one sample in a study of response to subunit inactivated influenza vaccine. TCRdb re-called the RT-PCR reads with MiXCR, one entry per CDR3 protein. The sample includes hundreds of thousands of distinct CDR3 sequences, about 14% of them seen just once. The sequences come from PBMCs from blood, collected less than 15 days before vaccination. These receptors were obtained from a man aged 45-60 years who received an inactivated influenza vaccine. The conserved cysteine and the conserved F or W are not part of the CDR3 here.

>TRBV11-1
ASSPGRGGGRGNQPQH
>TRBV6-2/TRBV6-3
ASSSTGLTYNEQF
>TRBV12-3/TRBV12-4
ASSPAEIQPQH
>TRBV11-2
ASSLQASGTYEQY
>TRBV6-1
ASRFGLADLGETQY
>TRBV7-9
ASSLALGAADTQY
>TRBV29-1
SVVVWGTEAF
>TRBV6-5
ASSWGGTGGPGPLH
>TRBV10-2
ASRQPGQGYNEQF
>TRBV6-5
ASSYADGNYGYT
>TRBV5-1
ASSVGQGTDTQY
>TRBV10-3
AIHGVAGSGELF
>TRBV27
ASSWRTGVHTDTQY
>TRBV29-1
SAEIRYTPTDTQY
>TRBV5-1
ASSPAGTGVTYEQY
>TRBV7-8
ASSTSFYEQY
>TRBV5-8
ASSLRAGVNTGELF
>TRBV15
ATGQMNTEAF
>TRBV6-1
ASSEIWVESTDTQY
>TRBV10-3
AISGLGHRETQY
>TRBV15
ATSRDQHPSSETQY
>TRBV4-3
ASSPTFGTGEEQY
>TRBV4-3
ASEMCGGASTDTQY
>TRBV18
ASSPPWGEETQY
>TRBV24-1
ATSENGLWQY
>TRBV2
ASSARDYEQY
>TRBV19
ASTATSNQPQH
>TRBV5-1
ASSFLLTGSITEAF